These 7 T cell receptor beta chains were sequenced from one sample in a study of T cell responses to AZD1222 COVID-19 vaccine. The assay was immunoSEQ multiplex PCR, and TCRdb's table has in-frame clones only and misses some. The table records roughly 100,000 clones, around 80% of them present only once. The sequencing used peripheral blood, collected on day 0 of AZD1222 vaccination. The receptors come from an adult in good health.

V gene TRBV5-1 combines with J gene TRBJ2-2; D is undetermined. Trimming cost V 0 bases and J 6 bases, with 9 bases left between them. The CDR3 runs 14 residues. Germline V gene data show CDR1 as SGHRS and CDR2 as YFSETQ. The CDR3 loop reads CASSLGQVPGELFF. In nucleotides, the CDR3 is TGCGCCAGCAGCTTGGGGCAGGTTCCCGGGGAGCTGTTTTTT.

CDR3 sequence reads: CASSSQIGGTEAFF. The CDR3, as DNA: TGTGCCAGCAGCTCGCAGATAGGGGGAACTGAAGCTTTCTTT. V and J are TRBV7-3 and TRBJ1-1; weak D call: TRBD1 (6 bases). The CDR3 spans 14 residues. Looked up from germline, CDR1 is SGHTA and CDR2 is FQGTGA. Deletions cut 4 bases from V and 5 bases from J, with 14 bases between.

This rearrangement joins TRBV19 to TRBJ2-3, with no clear D. This CDR3 comprises 14 residues. CDR1 LNHDA and CDR2 SQIVND come from the germline V gene (reference sequence). V was clipped by 4 bases and J by 1 base, with 9 bases between them. CDR3 sequence (DNA): TGTGCCAGTAGTACAGTCTTGGGCACAGATACGCAGTATTTT. Translating gives CASSTVLGTDTQYF.

The chain links TRBV9 to TRBJ2-1; the D gene is possibly TRBD1 (5 bases). From germline, CDR1 is SGDLS and CDR2 YYNGEE. The CDR3 loop spans 15 amino acids. The V gene lost 1 base and the J gene lost 2 bases, with 10 bases spanning the gap. The CDR3 region is CASSVTQGTYNEQFF. In nucleotides, the CDR3 is TGTGCCAGCAGCGTAACGCAGGGAACCTACAATGAGCAGTTCTTC.

This clone was seen only once. The V gene is TRBV18, the J gene TRBJ2-3; a possible D gene is TRBD1 (6 bases). Deletions cut 9 bases from V and 0 bases from J, with 16 bases between. CDR1 is KGHSH and CDR2 is LQKENI in the germline V gene. The CDR3 is made up of 15 amino acids. CDR3 protein: CASRDRNTSTDTQYF. The CDR3 DNA reads TGTGCCAGTCGTGACAGGAATACTAGCACAGATACGCAGTATTTT.

V usage is TRBV2 and J usage is TRBJ1-2; 7 bases are a match to TRBD1. Losses at the gene ends were 4 bases for V and 6 bases for J; bases not matched to a gene: 8. Germline V lookup: CDR1 SNHLY, CDR2 FYNNEI. The CDR3 runs to 14 residues. CDR3 residues: CASSGFQGGHGYTF. CDR3 sequence (DNA): TGTGCCAGCAGTGGCTTTCAGGGGGGGCATGGCTACACCTTC.

The chain joins TRBV29-1 to TRBJ2-6; D is possibly TRBD1 or TRBD2 (5 bases each). Trimming stripped 7 bases from V and 3 bases from J, with 10 bases between. The length of the CDR3 is 13 residues. Germline CDR1 reads SQVTM; CDR2 reads ANQGSEA. The CDR3 region is CSARDGGANVLTF. The CDR3 DNA sequence: TGCAGCGCCAGGGACGGTGGGGCCAACGTCCTGACTTTC.